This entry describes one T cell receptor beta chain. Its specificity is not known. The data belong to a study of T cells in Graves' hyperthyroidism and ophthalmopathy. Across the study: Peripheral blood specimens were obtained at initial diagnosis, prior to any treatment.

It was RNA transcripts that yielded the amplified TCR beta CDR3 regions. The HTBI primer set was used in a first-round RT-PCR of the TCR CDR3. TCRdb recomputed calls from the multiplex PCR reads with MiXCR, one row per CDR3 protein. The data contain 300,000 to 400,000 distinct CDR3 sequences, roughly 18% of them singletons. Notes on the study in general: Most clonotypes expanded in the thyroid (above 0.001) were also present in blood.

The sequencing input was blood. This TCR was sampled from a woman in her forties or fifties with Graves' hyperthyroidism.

The CDR3 protein is CASSLRTNADTQYF. The CDR3 DNA sequence: TGCGCCAGCAGCCTCCGGACTAACGCAGATACGCAGTATTTT. This chain joins TRBV5-1 and TRBJ2-3; a possible D gene is TRBD2 (6 bases). The CDR3 is made up of 14 amino acids. Germline V lookup: CDR1 SGHRS, CDR2 YFSETQ. V was clipped by 4 bases and J by 4 bases, with 13 bases between them.